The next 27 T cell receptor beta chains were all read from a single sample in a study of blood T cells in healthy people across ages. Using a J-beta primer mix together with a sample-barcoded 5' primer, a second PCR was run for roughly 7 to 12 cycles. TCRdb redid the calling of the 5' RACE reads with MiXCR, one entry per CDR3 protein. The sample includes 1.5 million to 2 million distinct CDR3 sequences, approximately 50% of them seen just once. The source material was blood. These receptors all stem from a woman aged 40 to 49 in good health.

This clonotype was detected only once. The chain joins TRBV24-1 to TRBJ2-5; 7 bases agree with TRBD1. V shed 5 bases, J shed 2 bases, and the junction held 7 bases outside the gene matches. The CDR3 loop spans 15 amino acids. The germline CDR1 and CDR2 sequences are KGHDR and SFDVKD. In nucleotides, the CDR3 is TGTGCCACCAGTGCTCCGGGACAGTCTCAAGAGACCCAGTACTTC. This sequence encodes CATSAPGQSQETQYF.

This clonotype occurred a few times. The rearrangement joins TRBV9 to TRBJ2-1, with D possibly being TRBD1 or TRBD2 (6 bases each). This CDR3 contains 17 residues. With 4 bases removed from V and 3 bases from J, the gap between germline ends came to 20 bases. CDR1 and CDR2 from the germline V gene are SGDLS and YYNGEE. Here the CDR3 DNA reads TGTGCCAGCAGCCCGGGGGCCACAGGGTCCGTCTACAATGAGCAGTTCTTC. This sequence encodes CASSPGATGSVYNEQFF.

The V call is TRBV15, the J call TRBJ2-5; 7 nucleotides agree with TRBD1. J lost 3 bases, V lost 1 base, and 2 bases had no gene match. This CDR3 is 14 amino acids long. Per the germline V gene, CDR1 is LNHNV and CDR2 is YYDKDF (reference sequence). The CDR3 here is CATSRGDSKETQYF. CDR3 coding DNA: TGTGCCACCAGCAGAGGGGACAGCAAAGAGACCCAGTACTTC.

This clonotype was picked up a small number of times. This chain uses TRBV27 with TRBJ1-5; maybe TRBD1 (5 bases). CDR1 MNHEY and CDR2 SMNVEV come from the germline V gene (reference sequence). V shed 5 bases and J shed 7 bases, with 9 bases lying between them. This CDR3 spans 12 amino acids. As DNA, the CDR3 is TGTGCCAGCAGTCAGGGAACCCAGCCCCAGCATTTT. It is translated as CASSQGTQPQHF.

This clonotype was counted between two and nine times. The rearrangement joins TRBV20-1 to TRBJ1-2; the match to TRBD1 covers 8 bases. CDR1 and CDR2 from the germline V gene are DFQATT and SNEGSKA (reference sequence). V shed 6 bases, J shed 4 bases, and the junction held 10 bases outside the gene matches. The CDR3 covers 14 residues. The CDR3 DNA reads TGCAGTGCCCCAGGGGGCAGGGGGAGCTATGGCTACACCTTC. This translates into CSAPGGRGSYGYTF.

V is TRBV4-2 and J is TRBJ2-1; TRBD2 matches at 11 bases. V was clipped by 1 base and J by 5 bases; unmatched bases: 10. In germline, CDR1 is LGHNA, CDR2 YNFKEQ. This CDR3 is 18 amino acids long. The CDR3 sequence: CASSQVSSGRTSDNEQFF. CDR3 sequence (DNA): TGTGCCAGCAGCCAAGTCTCTAGCGGGAGGACATCCGACAATGAGCAGTTCTTC.

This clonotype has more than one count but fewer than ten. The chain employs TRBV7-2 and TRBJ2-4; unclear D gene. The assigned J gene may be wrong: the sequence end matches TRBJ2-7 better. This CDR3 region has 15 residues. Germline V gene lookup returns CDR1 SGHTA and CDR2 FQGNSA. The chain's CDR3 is CASSLESDRNYEQYF. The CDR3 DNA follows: TGTGCCAGCAGCCTGGAGTCAGACCGAAACTACGAGCAGTACTTC.

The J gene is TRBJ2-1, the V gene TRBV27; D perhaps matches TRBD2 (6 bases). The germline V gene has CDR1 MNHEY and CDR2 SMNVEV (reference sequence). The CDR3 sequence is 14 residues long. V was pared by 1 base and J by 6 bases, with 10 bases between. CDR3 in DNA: TGTGCCAGCAGTTTATTACCTAGCGCCAATGAGCAGTTCTTC. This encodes CASSLLPSANEQFF.

CDR3 residues: CASRPGAPNQPQHF. CDR3 DNA: TGTGCCAGCAGGCCCGGGGCCCCCAATCAGCCCCAGCATTTT. The chain couples TRBV27 to TRBJ1-5, with D perhaps TRBD1 (5 bases). Germline V gene lookup returns CDR1 MNHEY and CDR2 SMNVEV (reference sequence). Trimming stripped 6 bases from V and 3 bases from J, with 12 bases between. CDR3 length: 14 amino acids.

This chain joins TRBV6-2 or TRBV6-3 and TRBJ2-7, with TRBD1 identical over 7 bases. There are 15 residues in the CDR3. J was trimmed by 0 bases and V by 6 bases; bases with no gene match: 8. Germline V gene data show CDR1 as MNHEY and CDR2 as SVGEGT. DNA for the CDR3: TGTGCCAGCAGCCCCCTGGACAGGAGCTCCTACGAGCAGTACTTC. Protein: CASSPLDRSSYEQYF.

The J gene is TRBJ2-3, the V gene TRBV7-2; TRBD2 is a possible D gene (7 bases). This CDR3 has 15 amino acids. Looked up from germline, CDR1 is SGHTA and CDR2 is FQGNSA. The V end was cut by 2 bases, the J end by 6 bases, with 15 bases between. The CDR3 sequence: CASSLSSGGRDTQYF. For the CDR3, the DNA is TGTGCCAGCAGCTTAAGCTCGGGGGGCCGGGATACGCAGTATTTT. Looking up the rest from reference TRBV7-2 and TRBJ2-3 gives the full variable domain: GAGVSQSPSNKVTEKGKDVELRCDPISGHTALYWYRQSLGQGLEFLIYFQGNSAPDKSGLPSDRFSAERTGGSVSTLTIQRTQQEDSAVYLCASSLSSGGRDTQYFGPGTRLTVL.

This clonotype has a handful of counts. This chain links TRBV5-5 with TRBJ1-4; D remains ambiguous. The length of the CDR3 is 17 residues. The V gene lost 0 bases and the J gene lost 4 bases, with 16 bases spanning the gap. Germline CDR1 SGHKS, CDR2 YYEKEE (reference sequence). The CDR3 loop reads CASSLGLIGALNEKLFF. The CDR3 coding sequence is TGTGCCAGCAGCTTGGGCCTTATCGGCGCCCTTAATGAAAAACTGTTTTTT.

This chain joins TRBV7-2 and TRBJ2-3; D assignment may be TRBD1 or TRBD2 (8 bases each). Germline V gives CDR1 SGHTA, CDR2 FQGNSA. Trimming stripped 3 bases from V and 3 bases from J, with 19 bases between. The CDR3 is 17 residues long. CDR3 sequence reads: CASSFDRGGGSTDTQYF. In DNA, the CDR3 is TGTGCCAGCAGCTTCGACAGGGGCGGGGGGTCGACAGATACGCAGTATTTT. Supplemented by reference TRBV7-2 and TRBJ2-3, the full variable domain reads GAGVSQSPSNKVTEKGKDVELRCDPISGHTALYWYRQSLGQGLEFLIYFQGNSAPDKSGLPSDRFSAERTGGSVSTLTIQRTQQEDSAVYLCASSFDRGGGSTDTQYFGPGTRLTVL.

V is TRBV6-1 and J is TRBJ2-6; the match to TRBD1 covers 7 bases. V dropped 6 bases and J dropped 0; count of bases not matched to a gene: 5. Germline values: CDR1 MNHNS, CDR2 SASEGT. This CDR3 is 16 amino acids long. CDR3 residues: CASRGQVYSGANVLTF. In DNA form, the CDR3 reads TGTGCCAGCAGAGGACAGGTATACTCTGGGGCCAACGTCCTGACTTTC.

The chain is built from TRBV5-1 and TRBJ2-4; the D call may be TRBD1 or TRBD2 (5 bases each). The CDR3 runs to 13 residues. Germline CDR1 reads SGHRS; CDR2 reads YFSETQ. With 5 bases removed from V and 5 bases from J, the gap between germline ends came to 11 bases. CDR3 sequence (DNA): TGCGCCAGCAGATGGGACCCCCAAAACATTCAGTACTTC. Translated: CASRWDPQNIQYF.

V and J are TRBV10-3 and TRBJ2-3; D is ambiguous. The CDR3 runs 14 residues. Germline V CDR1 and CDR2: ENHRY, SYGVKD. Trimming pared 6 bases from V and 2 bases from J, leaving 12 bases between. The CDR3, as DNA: TGTGCCATCAGAGGGTCCTCCCTCACAGATACGCAGTATTTT. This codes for CAIRGSSLTDTQYF.

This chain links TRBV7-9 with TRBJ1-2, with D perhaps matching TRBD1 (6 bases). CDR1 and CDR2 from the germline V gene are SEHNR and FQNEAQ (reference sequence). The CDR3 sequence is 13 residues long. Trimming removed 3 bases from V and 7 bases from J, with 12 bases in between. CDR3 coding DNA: TGTGCCAGCAGCTTCTCACAGGGAACTGGCTACACCTTC. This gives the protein CASSFSQGTGYTF.

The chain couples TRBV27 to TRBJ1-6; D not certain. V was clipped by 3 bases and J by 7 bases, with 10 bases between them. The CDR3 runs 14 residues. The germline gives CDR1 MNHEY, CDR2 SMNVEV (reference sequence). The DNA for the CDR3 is TGTGCCAGCAGTTTCTCGGTTTTGAATTCACCCCTCCACTTT. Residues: CASSFSVLNSPLHF.

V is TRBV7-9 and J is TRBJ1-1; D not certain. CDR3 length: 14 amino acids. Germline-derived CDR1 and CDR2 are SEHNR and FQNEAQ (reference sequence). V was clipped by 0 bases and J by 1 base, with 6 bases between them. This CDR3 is CASSLAAPNTEAFF. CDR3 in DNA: TGTGCCAGCAGCTTAGCGGCCCCGAACACTGAAGCTTTCTTT.

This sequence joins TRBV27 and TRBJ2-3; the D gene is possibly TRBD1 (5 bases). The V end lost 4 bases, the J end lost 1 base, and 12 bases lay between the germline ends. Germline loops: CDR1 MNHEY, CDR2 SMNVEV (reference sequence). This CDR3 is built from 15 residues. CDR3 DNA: TGTGCCAGCAGTTCCAGGGTCCTTGGCACAGATACGCAGTATTTT. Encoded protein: CASSSRVLGTDTQYF.

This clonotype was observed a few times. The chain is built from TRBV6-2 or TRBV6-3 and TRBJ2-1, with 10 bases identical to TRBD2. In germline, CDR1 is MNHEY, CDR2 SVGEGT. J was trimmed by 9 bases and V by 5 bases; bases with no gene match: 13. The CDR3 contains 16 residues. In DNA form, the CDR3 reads TGTGCCAGCAGTGACATAGCGGGGGGCCCGAGGGCTGAGCAGTTCTTC. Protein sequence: CASSDIAGGPRAEQFF.

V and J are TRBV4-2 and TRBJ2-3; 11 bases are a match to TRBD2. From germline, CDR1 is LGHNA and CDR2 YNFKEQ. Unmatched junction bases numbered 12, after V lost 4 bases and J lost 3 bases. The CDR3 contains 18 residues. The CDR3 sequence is CASSRVLQGLAETDTQYF. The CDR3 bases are TGTGCCAGCAGCCGCGTCCTACAGGGACTAGCGGAAACAGATACGCAGTATTTT.

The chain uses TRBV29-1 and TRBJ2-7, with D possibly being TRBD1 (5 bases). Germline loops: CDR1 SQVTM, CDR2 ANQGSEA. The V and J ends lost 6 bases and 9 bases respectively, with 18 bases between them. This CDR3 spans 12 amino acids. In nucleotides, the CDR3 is TGCAGCGTCGATACAGGATCTCGCGCGCAGTACTTC. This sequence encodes CSVDTGSRAQYF.

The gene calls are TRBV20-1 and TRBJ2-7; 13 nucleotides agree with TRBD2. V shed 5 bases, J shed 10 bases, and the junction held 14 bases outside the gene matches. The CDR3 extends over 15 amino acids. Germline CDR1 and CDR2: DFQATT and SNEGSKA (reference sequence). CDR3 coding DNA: TGCAGTGCTGAGGGACTAGCGGGGACAATGGGAACCCAGTACTTC. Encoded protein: CSAEGLAGTMGTQYF.

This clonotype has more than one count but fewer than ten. CDR3 DNA: TGCGCCAGCAGCTTGTTAACTAGCGGAAGCTCCTACAATGAGCAGTTCTTC. Amino acids: CASSLLTSGSSYNEQFF. This chain links TRBV5-1 with TRBJ2-1; the match to TRBD2 covers 8 bases. CDR3 length: 17 amino acids. The V gene end was trimmed by 1 base and the J gene end by 0 bases; junction bases not matched to a gene: 6. Germline V gene data show CDR1 as SGHRS and CDR2 as YFSETQ.

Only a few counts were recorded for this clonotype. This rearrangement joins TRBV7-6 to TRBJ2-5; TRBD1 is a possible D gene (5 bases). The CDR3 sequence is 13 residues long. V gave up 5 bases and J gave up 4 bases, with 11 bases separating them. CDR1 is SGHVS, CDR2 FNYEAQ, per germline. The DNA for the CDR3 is TGTGCCAGCAGCGCGCAGGGTATAGAGACCCAGTACTTC. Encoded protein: CASSAQGIETQYF.

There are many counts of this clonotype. This chain's CDR3 is CASSQDHYGYTF. The CDR3 coding sequence is TGCGCCAGCAGCCAAGACCACTATGGCTACACCTTC. V and J are TRBV4-3 and TRBJ1-2, with D uncertain. The CDR3 extends over 12 amino acids. Looked up from germline, CDR1 is LGHNA and CDR2 is YSLEER. Trimming shortened V by 0 bases and J by 3 bases, and 2 bases separated the two germline ends.